Listed here are 15 T cell receptor beta chains from one sample, sequenced in a study of neurological immune-mediated disorders. MiXCR was run by TCRdb on the 5' RACE reads, yielding one entry per CDR3 protein. This table has some 15,000 distinct CDR3 sequences, roughly 6.9% appearing once. Sequenced: CD8+ T cells from blood. These receptors originate from a woman aged 40-49 years in good health.

This clonotype was seen at least ten times. This sequence joins TRBV5-5 and TRBJ2-1, with 8 bases matching TRBD2. V gave up 4 bases and J gave up 6 bases; unmatched junction bases: 9. CDR1 is SGHKS and CDR2 is YYEKEE in the germline V gene (reference sequence). The CDR3 runs to 15 residues. CDR3 DNA sequence: TGTGCCAGCAGCCCCCGGGGGGGTGGACGCAATGAGCAGTTCTTC. Protein product: CASSPRGGGRNEQFF.

This clonotype has at least ten counts. The chain is built from TRBV11-2 and TRBJ2-1; the D gene is possibly TRBD2 (5 bases). Per the germline V gene, CDR1 is SGHAT and CDR2 is FQNNGV. Deletions cut 0 bases from V and 9 bases from J, with 18 bases between. This CDR3 is built from 16 residues. The CDR3 region has the DNA TGTGCCAGCAGCTTAGATCCCGGGGTAGTAGGATCTGAGCAGTTCTTC. Translated, it gives CASSLDPGVVGSEQFF.

This clonotype has only a few counts. The chain has TRBV4-1 and TRBJ2-7; tentatively, D is TRBD1 (6 bases). The V gene lost 2 bases and the J gene lost 2 bases, with 7 bases spanning the gap. Germline lookup yields CDR1 MGHRA and CDR2 YSYEKL. This CDR3 has 13 residues. DNA of the CDR3: TGCGCCAGCAGCCAATGGACAGCCTACGAGCAGTACTTC. Translating it yields CASSQWTAYEQYF.

This clonotype was counted ten times or more. This chain links TRBV12-5 with TRBJ2-5; 10 bases fit TRBD1. The length of the CDR3 is 15 residues. Germline V gene lookup returns CDR1 LGHNT and CDR2 FRNRAP. V gave up 6 bases and J gave up 6 bases; unmatched junction bases: 10. CDR3 coding DNA: TGTGCTAGTGGAGACGACAGGGGGCATACGAAGACCCAGTACTTC. Protein sequence: CASGDDRGHTKTQYF.

By sample fraction, this clonotype is medium-sized (0.01 to 0.1%). Here the CDR3 DNA reads TGTGCCAGCACCATCCCAAGGAGGGGTGGCTACACCTTC. This sequence encodes CASTIPRRGGYTF. The chain couples TRBV7-2 to TRBJ1-2, with a tentative D call TRBD1 (5 bases). The V end lost 7 bases, the J end lost 7 bases, and 16 bases lay between the germline ends. Germline-derived CDR1 and CDR2 are SGHTA and FQGNSA. CDR3 size: 13 residues.

This clonotype was seen at least ten times. A read error is possible here, since a much larger clone lies one base away. The chain uses TRBV20-1 and TRBJ1-1, with TRBD1 matching 12 bases. The length of the CDR3 is 15 residues. V trimming: 5 bases; J trimming: 11 bases; junction bases outside the gene matches: 15. Per the germline V gene, CDR1 is DFQATT and CDR2 is SNEGSKA (reference sequence). The CDR3 region is CSAFGSRDRGRDAFF. Written as DNA, the CDR3 is TGCAGTGCTTTCGGCTCCCGGGACAGGGGGCGCGATGCTTTCTTT.

This clonotype was seen many times. The rearrangement joins TRBV20-1 to TRBJ2-7; 8 bases fit TRBD1. The CDR3 is made up of 14 amino acids. Germline V gives CDR1 DFQATT, CDR2 SNEGSKA (reference sequence). V lost 3 bases, J lost 0 bases, and 4 bases stayed unmatched. CDR3 in amino acids: CSASKGQVSYEQYF. The CDR3 nucleotides read TGCAGTGCTAGTAAGGGACAGGTCTCCTACGAGCAGTACTTC.

With respect to this clonotype: A much larger clone is a single base away; this may be a read error. CDR3 coding DNA: TGTGCCAGCAGATCCCGAGGAGGGACGGATCCCTACGAGCAGTACTTC. Protein: CASRSRGGTDPYEQYF. V gene TRBV11-2 combines with J gene TRBJ2-7; the D gene is possibly TRBD2 (6 bases). CDR3 length: 16 amino acids. Germline V CDR1 and CDR2: SGHAT, FQNNGV. Deletions cut 6 bases from V and 2 bases from J, with 20 bases between.

This clonotype has a count of ten or more. The chain recombines TRBV28 with TRBJ2-7; D is unclear. Germline V gene sequence: CDR1 MDHEN, CDR2 SYDVKM. CDR3 length: 12 residues. V was pared by 6 bases and J by 2 bases, with 8 bases between. CDR3 in DNA: TGTGCCAGCAGCCATAGTACCTACGAGCAGTACTTC. Amino acid sequence: CASSHSTYEQYF.

This clonotype occurred many times. The chain couples TRBV28 to TRBJ2-1; no reliable D call. CDR1 MDHEN and CDR2 SYDVKM come from the germline V gene. Trimming left V 2 bases short and J 10 bases short, with 12 bases between. This CDR3 spans 13 amino acids. CDR3 residues: CASSLTVLGEQFF. CDR3 sequence (DNA): TGTGCCAGCAGTTTAACAGTACTTGGGGAGCAGTTCTTC.

This clonotype was seen many times. The chain combines TRBV9 with TRBJ1-1, with D tentatively TRBD1 (6 bases). CDR1 SGDLS and CDR2 YYNGEE come from the germline V gene. V lost 3 bases and J 4 bases, leaving 13 bases between the germline ends. The CDR3 extends over 14 amino acids. The CDR3 here is CASSGGRGGTEAFF. Here the CDR3 DNA reads TGTGCCAGCAGCGGAGGCAGGGGCGGCACTGAAGCTTTCTTT.

This clonotype was found many times. J is TRBJ2-7 and V is TRBV5-1, with D hard to call. Germline values: CDR1 SGHRS, CDR2 YFSETQ. V lost 3 bases and J lost 3, with 10 bases in between. The CDR3 has 13 residues. The CDR3: CASSSVPDYEQYF. The CDR3 DNA sequence: TGCGCCAGCAGCTCTGTCCCGGACTACGAGCAGTACTTC.

Many counts were recorded for this clonotype. This chain joins TRBV6-5 and TRBJ1-5; D remains unclear. V lost 0 bases to trimming and J lost 4 bases, with 13 bases between them. The germline CDR1 and CDR2 sequences are MNHEY and SVGAGI. The CDR3 runs to 16 residues. As DNA, the CDR3 is TGTGCCAGCAGTTACTCGCCCCCCTGGGGAAATCAGCCCCAGCATTTT. Amino acids: CASSYSPPWGNQPQHF.

This clonotype appeared a single time. It is unclear where the CDR3 begins or ends on the DNA, so no DNA is shown, and the CDR3 is as TCRdb lists it. The rearrangement joins TRBV7-9 to TRBJ1-2; TRBD1 is the table's D call and was not checked against the DNA. Germline assignment: CDR1 SEHNR and CDR2 FQNEAQ (reference sequence). The length of the CDR3 is 21 amino acids, counting both ends. CDR3 in amino acids: CASSFYICSARRRPGDGGYTF.

This clonotype was counted at least ten times. The chain combines TRBV28 with TRBJ2-1; TRBD2 aligns across 14 bases. Germline values: CDR1 MDHEN, CDR2 SYDVKM. The CDR3 has 15 amino acids. Germline trimming cut 8 bases from V and 15 bases from J; bases unmatched to any gene: 15. CDR3 nucleotides: TGTGCCAGCTGGGGGACAACCGGGACTAGCGGGAGCCTGTTCTTC. Encoded protein: CASWGTTGTSGSLFF. The full variable domain, in which reference TRBV28 and TRBJ2-1 provide the parts outside the CDR3, is DVKVTQSSRYLVKRTGEKVFLECVQDMDHENMFWYRQDPGLGLRLIYFSYDVKMKEKGDIPEGYSVSREKKERFSLILESASTNQTSMYLCASWGTTGTSGSLFFGPGTRLTVL.